These 15 T cell receptor beta chains were sequenced from one sample in a study of neurological immune-mediated disorders. MiXCR was run by TCRdb on the 5' RACE reads, yielding one entry per CDR3 protein. The table includes around 53,000 distinct CDR3 sequences, approximately 4.1% detected once. The specimen was PBMCs. The receptor set was obtained from a man aged 45 to 65 with multiple sclerosis.

This clonotype occurred a few times. The V call is TRBV7-2, the J call TRBJ2-5; the match to TRBD1 covers 9 bases. V shed 1 base, J shed 5 bases, and the junction held 14 bases outside the gene matches. Germline CDR1 and CDR2: SGHTA and FQGNSA. The CDR3 consists of 18 residues. CDR3 bases: TGTGCCAGCAGCTTAGGAGTGTCGCGGAACAGGGGGCGCGAGACCCAGTACTTC. Residues: CASSLGVSRNRGRETQYF.

This clonotype appeared many times. V usage is TRBV5-1 and J usage is TRBJ2-1; 11 bases are shared with TRBD2. The CDR3 has 15 residues. Germline V lookup: CDR1 SGHRS, CDR2 YFSETQ. Trimming at V came to 0 bases and at J to 6 bases, leaving 2 bases not matched to a gene. The CDR3 reads CASSLDSGRANEQFF. CDR3 DNA: TGCGCCAGCAGCTTGGATAGCGGGAGGGCCAATGAGCAGTTCTTC.

This clonotype occurred many times. This chain connects TRBV2 to TRBJ2-7, with D possibly matching TRBD1 (5 bases). Trimming cost V 4 bases and J 1 base, with 11 bases left between them. Germline V lookup: CDR1 SNHLY, CDR2 FYNNEI. This CDR3 contains 14 residues. The CDR3 region is CASSALGVSYEQYF. Here the CDR3 DNA reads TGTGCCAGCAGTGCTTTAGGGGTTTCCTACGAGCAGTACTTC.

This clonotype was found many times. The CDR3 loop is CASSLPGSYEQYF. For the CDR3, the DNA is TGTGCCAGCAGCTTACCGGGGAGCTACGAGCAGTACTTC. The J gene is TRBJ2-7, the V gene TRBV7-9; D perhaps matches TRBD2 (5 bases). V lost 2 bases and J 3 bases, leaving 8 bases between the germline ends. In germline, CDR1 is SEHNR, CDR2 FQNEAQ (reference sequence). The CDR3 sequence is 13 residues long.

There are a few counts of this clonotype. This may be a read error, as it is one base from a much larger clone. This rearrangement joins TRBV20-1 to TRBJ2-7; D is unclear. The germline V gene has CDR1 DFQATT and CDR2 SNEGSKA (reference sequence). Trimming removed 0 bases from V and 2 bases from J, with 14 bases in between. There are 15 residues in the CDR3. The CDR3 DNA reads as TGCAGTGCTAGAGATACTGCTAGAGGCACCTACGAGCAGTACTTC. The encoded protein is CSARDTARGTYEQYF.

This clonotype was detected ten times or more. The chain joins TRBV20-1 to TRBJ2-7, with 8 bases aligning to TRBD1. This CDR3 is built from 13 residues. The germline CDR1 and CDR2 sequences are DFQATT and SNEGSKA (reference sequence). Trimming removed 6 bases from V and 5 bases from J; junction bases left unmatched: 9. In nucleotides, the CDR3 is TGCAGTGCGAGGGACAGGCCGTCGCACGAGCAGTACTTC. It yields the protein CSARDRPSHEQYF.

This clonotype occurred many times. The chain uses TRBV3-1 and TRBJ1-5; D ambiguous. The germline V gene has CDR1 LGHDT and CDR2 YNNKEL (reference sequence). Trimming took off 0 bases at V and 7 bases at J, with 7 bases between the two ends. This CDR3 comprises 13 residues. CDR3 sequence: CASSQDRLQPQHF. CDR3 coding DNA: TGTGCCAGCAGCCAAGACAGGTTACAGCCCCAGCATTTT.

This clonotype was detected ten times or more. The chain is built from TRBV11-1 and TRBJ1-1; D not certain. The germline V gene has CDR1 SGHAT and CDR2 FQDESV (reference sequence). This CDR3 has 14 residues. V was clipped by 3 bases and J by 2 bases, with 10 bases between them. CDR3 nucleotides: TGTGCCAGCAGCTTGTGGAGAAAAAACACTGAAGCTTTCTTT. Its translation: CASSLWRKNTEAFF.

This clonotype was found many times. V usage is TRBV18 and J usage is TRBJ1-4, with D unclear. Germline V lookup: CDR1 KGHSH, CDR2 LQKENI. V was shortened by 3 bases and J by 8 bases, with 7 bases between the two germline ends. This CDR3 spans 12 amino acids. As DNA, the CDR3 is TGTGCCAGCTCACCTAATATGGAAAAACTGTTTTTT. This gives the protein CASSPNMEKLFF. Full variable domain (missing parts from reference TRBV18 and TRBJ1-4): NAGVMQNPRHLVRRRGQEARLRCSPMKGHSHVYWYRQLPEEGLKFMVYLQKENIIDESGMPKERFSAEFPKEGPSILRIQQVVRGDSAAYFCASSPNMEKLFFGSGTQLSVL.

There are many counts of this clonotype. J is TRBJ2-7 and V is TRBV12-3 or TRBV12-4, with 8 nucleotides matching TRBD2. V lost 6 bases and J lost 7; bases outside the gene matches: 8. CDR3 length equals 13 residues. CDR3 sequence reads: CASSQTGGHEQYF. In nucleotides, the CDR3 is TGTGCCAGCAGCCAAACGGGGGGGCATGAGCAGTACTTC.

Worth noting for this clonotype: The junction shows a germline mismatch at one end, possibly a read error. The chain is built from TRBV6-5 and TRBJ2-6, with 8 bases lining up with TRBD2. The CDR3 sequence is 17 residues long. Germline V lookup: CDR1 MNHEY, CDR2 SVGAGI. The CDR3 protein is CASSYLAGSSGAKVLTF. The CDR3 nucleotides are TGTGCCAGCAGTTATCTAGCGGGCAGCTCTGGGGCCAAAGTCCTGACTTTC.

Ten or more counts support this clonotype. The CDR3 region is CASRSGQGNRDYGYTF. As DNA, the CDR3 is TGTGCCAGCCGTTCTGGACAGGGTAATAGAGACTATGGCTACACCTTC. V and J are TRBV12-3 or TRBV12-4 and TRBJ1-2, with 8 bases lining up with TRBD1. Trimming cost V 8 bases and J 3 bases; bases outside gene matches: 14. This CDR3 contains 16 residues.

This clonotype was found many times. This chain connects TRBV4-1 to TRBJ2-1; TRBD2 matches 14 bases. There are 15 residues in the CDR3. Per germline, CDR1 MGHRA and CDR2 YSYEKL. The trim removed 3 bases at V and 9 bases at J, leaving 4 bases unmatched. CDR3 protein: CASSHPGLAGVEQFF. In DNA form, the CDR3 reads TGCGCCAGCAGCCATCCGGGACTAGCGGGAGTTGAGCAGTTCTTC.

Many counts were recorded for this clonotype. The chain has TRBV7-2 and TRBJ1-3, with D unresolved. V was shortened by 5 bases and J by 0 bases, with 11 bases between the two germline ends. The CDR3 spans 15 residues. Germline V gene lookup returns CDR1 SGHTA and CDR2 FQGNSA. CDR3 in amino acids: CASSLTRDSGNTIYF. DNA for the CDR3: TGTGCCAGCAGCCTAACTAGGGACTCTGGAAACACCATATATTTT.

The chain is built from TRBV7-8 and TRBJ1-5; 7 positions agree with TRBD1. Germline loops: CDR1 SGHVS, CDR2 FQNEAQ. This CDR3 region has 12 residues. V shed 6 bases, J shed 7 bases, and the junction held 3 bases outside the gene matches. CDR3 DNA: TGTGCCAGCAGTACAGGGGCCCAGCCCCAGCATTTT. This translates into CASSTGAQPQHF.